The next 20 T cell receptor beta chains were all read from a single sample in a study of T cells after yellow fever vaccination (dated by TCRdb to about 2019). The treatment or condition label, read with the paper, signifies: live attenuated yellow fever vaccine strain. Preparation of the library involved 5' RACE. The data were produced on an Illumina NovaSeq 6000. TCRdb's own reprocessing of the public reads used fastp at Q25 and MiXCR and kept productive beta chains. Here each entry gathers all rows of one CDR3 protein and keeps the most common genes and DNA. The sample table lists about 350,000 distinct CDR3 sequences, about 4% of them with a count of one. The top ten constitute roughly 25% of the sample. Sequenced here: PBMCs, sampled 5 days after the yellow fever booster vaccination. Source of these receptors: a man between 18 and 35 years old who received the YFV17D yellow fever vaccine.

V and J are TRBV30 and TRBJ2-7; D remains ambiguous. The CDR3 covers 12 residues. Between the trimmed V and J ends, which lost 4 bases and 0 bases, there was a span of 7 bases. CDR1 is GTSNPN and CDR2 is SVGIG in the germline V gene (reference sequence). The CDR3 protein is CAWKASSYEQYF. The CDR3 DNA sequence: TGTGCCTGGAAAGCCAGCTCCTACGAGCAGTACTTC.

The CDR3 loop is CSARFPGRTITDTQYF. The CDR3 region has the DNA TGCAGTGCTAGGTTCCCGGGCCGAACTATCACAGATACGCAGTATTTT. V is TRBV20-1 and J is TRBJ2-3; D not certain. This CDR3 has 16 amino acids. With 3 bases removed from V and 2 bases from J, the gap between germline ends came to 18 bases. Germline loops: CDR1 DFQATT, CDR2 SNEGSKA (reference sequence).

This clonotype appeared a few times. This sequence joins TRBV30 and TRBJ2-1; the D is unclear. Trimming took 0 bases from V and 9 from J, leaving 6 bases between them. This CDR3 comprises 11 residues. In germline, CDR1 is GTSNPN, CDR2 SVGIG (reference sequence). The chain's CDR3 is CAWSVWGEQFF. CDR3 DNA: TGTGCCTGGAGTGTCTGGGGTGAGCAGTTCTTC.

This chain uses TRBV27 with TRBJ2-3; no clear D gene. This CDR3 spans 14 amino acids. Trimming cost V 7 bases and J 0 bases, with 11 bases left between them. Germline CDR1 and CDR2: MNHEY and SMNVEV (reference sequence). In nucleotides, the CDR3 is TGTGCCAGCACCCCGGTAAGCAGCACAGATACGCAGTATTTT. This translates into CASTPVSSTDTQYF.

This clonotype has more than one count but fewer than ten. This chain links TRBV5-5 with TRBJ2-7; D might be TRBD2 (6 bases). This CDR3 comprises 15 residues. Germline CDR1 and CDR2: SGHKS and YYEKEE (reference sequence). V gave up 4 bases and J gave up 0 bases, with 14 bases separating them. CDR3 sequence (DNA): TGTGCCAGCAGCCGTAGCGGACCCAGCTCCTACGAGCAGTACTTC. Protein product: CASSRSGPSSYEQYF.

The CDR3 nucleotides read TGCGCCAGCAGCTTGGTAGGGGGCGGGAGCTTCCACACTGAAGCTTTCTTT. It translates to CASSLVGGGSFHTEAFF. The gene calls are TRBV5-1 and TRBJ1-1; TRBD1 matches 7 bases. Per the germline V gene, CDR1 is SGHRS and CDR2 is YFSETQ. Trimming cost V 0 bases and J 3 bases; bases outside gene matches: 11. This CDR3 is built from 17 residues.

This clonotype was recorded a few times. The DNA for the CDR3 is TGTGCCATCAGCTTAATAGCGGGGGGGACCCCAGAGACCCAGTACTTC. Translation gives CAISLIAGGTPETQYF. The rearrangement joins TRBV10-3 to TRBJ2-5; TRBD2 matches 11 bases. The CDR3 loop spans 16 amino acids. Trimming took 6 bases from V and 4 from J; bases not matched to a gene: 10. The germline V gene has CDR1 ENHRY and CDR2 SYGVKD.

This clonotype was detected only a few times. The V gene is TRBV4-1, the J gene TRBJ1-2, with D uncertain. This CDR3 has 18 residues. V dropped 0 bases and J dropped 8 bases, with 25 bases sitting between them. Germline assignment: CDR1 MGHRA and CDR2 YSYEKL. As DNA, the CDR3 is TGCGCCAGCAGCCAAGATACTGTGTCAGGTGTCGCCTATCGGGGCTACACCTTC. Encoded protein: CASSQDTVSGVAYRGYTF.

This clonotype was found many times. The V gene is TRBV29-1, the J gene TRBJ1-1; a weak D match, TRBD1 (5 bases). The CDR3 contains 11 residues. Germline loops: CDR1 SQVTM, CDR2 ANQGSEA. Trimming took off 2 bases at V and 7 bases at J, with 8 bases between the two ends. CDR3 protein: CSVELGGEAFF. CDR3 nucleotide sequence: TGCAGCGTTGAATTGGGGGGTGAAGCTTTCTTT.

This chain connects TRBV10-3 to TRBJ1-4; tentatively, D is TRBD1 (5 bases). CDR1 and CDR2 (germline): ENHRY, SYGVKD. The CDR3 contains 15 residues. V gave up 3 bases and J gave up 9 bases, with 17 bases separating them. CDR3 DNA: TGTGCCATCAGTGATCCGACAGTAATTGGGAAAAAACTGTTTTTT. Amino acid sequence: CAISDPTVIGKKLFF.

This clonotype was counted only a few times. The chain couples TRBV20-1 to TRBJ2-7; D is possibly TRBD1 or TRBD2 (5 bases each). Germline CDR1 is DFQATT and CDR2 is SNEGSKA (reference sequence). Trimming shortened V by 2 bases and J by 2 bases, and 7 bases separated the two germline ends. The CDR3 is 12 amino acids. CDR3 protein: CSARQGAYEQYV. For the CDR3, the DNA is TGCAGTGCTAGACAGGGAGCCTACGAGCAGTACGTC.

As for this clonotype: An end of the junction differs from the germline gene, which may be a read error. The chain combines TRBV25-1 with TRBJ1-5; D is uncertain. The CDR3 has 19 residues. The V gene's germline CDR1 is MGHDK and CDR2 SYGVNS. The CDR3 region has the DNA TGTGCCAGCAGCGAATGCTTCAGGAGAAGGAGAACAAGCAATCAGCCCCAGCATTTT. This gives the protein CASSECFRRRRTSNQPQHF. The complete variable domain, with remaining parts taken from reference TRBV25-1 and TRBJ1-5, reads EADIYQTPRYLVIGTGKKITLECSQTMGHDKMYWYQQDPGMELHLIHYSYGVNSTEKGDLSSESTVSRIRTEHFPLTLESARPSHTSQYLCASSECFRRRRTSNQPQHFGDGTRLSIL.

This clonotype was counted many times. This chain connects TRBV6-1 to TRBJ2-7; 8 bases are a match to TRBD1. Germline lookup yields CDR1 MNHNS and CDR2 SASEGT. V was clipped by 3 bases and J by 6 bases; unmatched bases: 4. This CDR3 contains 13 residues. This CDR3 reads CASSETGAGEQYF. In nucleotides, the CDR3 is TGTGCCAGCAGTGAGACAGGGGCCGGCGAGCAGTACTTC.

This clonotype occurred a few times. The chain couples TRBV5-5 to TRBJ2-5; 11 bases align to TRBD2. This CDR3 spans 15 amino acids. V gave up 2 bases and J gave up 4 bases; unmatched junction bases: 4. CDR1 SGHKS and CDR2 YYEKEE come from the germline V gene (reference sequence). CDR3 bases: TGTGCCAGCAGCTTCATTAGCGGGGGGGCAGAGACCCAGTACTTC. It is translated as CASSFISGGAETQYF.

This clonotype showed up just a few times. V usage is TRBV12-3 or TRBV12-4 and J usage is TRBJ2-7; no reliable D call. Between the trimmed V and J ends, which lost 3 bases and 0 bases, there was a span of 9 bases. This CDR3 comprises 14 residues. The CDR3 region has the DNA TGTGCCAGCAGTTTCGGAGTGGGCTCCTACGAGCAGTACTTC. Amino acids: CASSFGVGSYEQYF.

This clonotype occurred a few times. This chain links TRBV4-3 with TRBJ2-3, with TRBD2 identical over 7 bases. After removal of 4 bases from V and 4 bases from J, the junction contained 11 bases not matched to a gene. Germline V gene data show CDR1 as LGHNA and CDR2 as YSLEER. The CDR3 runs to 16 residues. The chain's CDR3 is CASSLSIGGRADTQYF. In DNA, the CDR3 is TGCGCCAGCAGCCTTTCTATCGGGGGGAGGGCAGATACGCAGTATTTT.

This clonotype was picked up many times. The V and J genes are TRBV4-1 and TRBJ2-5; D might be TRBD2 (5 bases). Germline CDR1 reads MGHRA; CDR2 reads YSYEKL. The CDR3 runs to 14 residues. V was cut by 1 base and J by 5 bases, with 11 bases left in between. CDR3 amino acids: CASSQAPPGETQYF. The DNA of the CDR3 is TGCGCCAGCAGCCAAGCCCCTCCGGGGGAGACCCAGTACTTC.

The V call is TRBV5-1, the J call TRBJ2-1; D is ambiguous. From germline, CDR1 is SGHRS and CDR2 YFSETQ. With 9 bases removed from V and 5 bases from J, the gap between germline ends came to 18 bases. The CDR3 has 14 residues. As DNA, the CDR3 is TGCGCCACACGACGGACGTTTTCGGACAATGAGCAGTTCTTC. Translated, it gives CATRRTFSDNEQFF.

The gene calls are TRBV5-1 and TRBJ2-2; D gene unclear. The V and J ends lost 1 base and 0 bases respectively, with 7 bases between them. The CDR3 has 15 amino acids. Germline-derived CDR1 and CDR2 are SGHRS and YFSETQ. CDR3 bases: TGCGCCAGCAGCTTGCTTAGTACGAACACCGGGGAGCTGTTTTTT. Translating gives CASSLLSTNTGELFF. Looking up the rest from reference TRBV5-1 and TRBJ2-2 gives the full variable domain: KAGVTQTPRYLIKTRGQQVTLSCSPISGHRSVSWYQQTPGQGLQFLFEYFSETQRNKGNFPGRFSGRQFSNSRSEMNVSTLELGDSALYLCASSLLSTNTGELFFGEGSRLTVL.

This clonotype has at least ten counts. Here the CDR3 DNA reads TGCGCCAGCAGCCAAGATGGAGGCGGGGCCCCGGCCAATGAGCAGTTCTTC. Translation gives CASSQDGGGAPANEQFF. The J gene is TRBJ2-1, the V gene TRBV4-3; the D gene is possibly TRBD2 (6 bases). This CDR3 has 17 residues. From germline, CDR1 is LGHNA and CDR2 YSLEER. V was shortened by 0 bases and J by 6 bases, with 18 bases between the two germline ends.